This paragraph reports one T cell receptor (beta chain). It has no known antigen specificity. There are no base qualities to consult, and no much larger clone falls within one base. Whole blood was collected in K2EDTA tubes by collaborating institutions according to the institutions' own protocols. Collaborator samples were shipped for TCRbeta analysis as frozen whole blood, isolated PBMCs, or DNA extracted from either sample type. TCRbeta CDR3 regions were amplified from genomic DNA using the immunoSEQ Assay, a bias-controlled multiplex PCR. In the source study's methods: Within the assay, amplification of reference gene primers was used to estimate how many nucleated cells each sample contained. To quantify the absolute abundance of each unique TCRbeta CDR3 rearrangement, sequence reads were collapsed and filtered. Productive Simpson clonality was computed per sample as the square root of Simpson's diversity index over productive rearrangements. The clones in this table, taken by TCRdb from immuneACCESS, are in-frame only. Not every clone is retained; where verified, under half of the shortfall comes from an unresolved V gene, and the cause of the rest is unknown. V and J calls and clone size come straight from that table; D and trimming were deduced from the DNA. In this sample the table shows some 220,000 clones, under 90% of which occur a single time. The ten largest make up about a sixth of the sample.

The entry originates in a study of blood T cell repertoires in COVID-19 (dated by TCRdb to 2020 to 2021). In terms of the full investigation: Samples covering the acute and convalescent phases of COVID-19 were provided by collaborators in the United States, Italy and Spain. The prospective study material was composed of cDNA or gDNA derived from T cells, B-cell-depleted T cells, or PBMCs. The dataset comprised deeply sampled blood TCRbeta repertoires from subjects exposed to, actively infected with, or recovered from COVID-19. The repertoires were made available in a free public database intended to serve as a resource for research on the immune response to SARS-CoV-2. Samples came from the ongoing ImmuneRACE study (first 160 participants) plus 1,254 subjects from 6 global collaborators. A de-identified subject ID, COVID-19 status, age in years and sex were almost always included in the sample metadata. Where available, HLA class I and class II types were taken from metadata supplied by the sample provider and were not determined by assay-based typing.

Results the study describes overall, beyond this receptor: The quantity of clinical and demographic metadata differed by source and by participant and was supplied without curation.

Including cysteine and phenylalanine, the CDR3 has 15 amino acids. The retained sequence is limited to the CDR3, 45 bases, with the frame set at the first base. V loses 6 bases at its end and J loses 3 bases; junction bases beyond the gene matches: 5. In the germline V gene, CDR1 corresponds to MRHNA and CDR2 to SNTAGT. Sequencing was done on a sample of peripheral blood. The chain employs TRBV6-4 and TRBJ2-2, and 9 bases in between align with TRBD1. This TCR derives from a woman aged 80 or over with active or convalescent COVID-19. The DNA sequence is given as TGTGCCAGCAGAGCCGGGACAGGGTACACCGGGGAGCTGTTTTTT. Its product reads: CASRAGTGYTGELFF.